This TCR beta chain is drawn from a study of T cell responses to AZD1222 COVID-19 vaccine (dated by TCRdb to the early 2020s). In the study overall: AZD1222 recipients given second doses at about 4 weeks or at about 12 weeks were pooled, since spike-specific TCR depth and breadth were not found to differ between the two schedules. A total of roughly 240 trial participants underwent TCR sequencing, of whom around 200 received two doses of AZD1222 and some 26 received two doses of the MenACWY control vaccine. Enrollment into the trials was organized by age into subgroups of 18-55, 56-69 and 70-plus years, and those subgroups contained roughly 150, 30 and 60 TCR-sequenced participants, respectively.

The CDR3 has 15 amino acids, counting the end cysteine and phenylalanine. Solely the CDR3 DNA is kept, with 45 bases framed from the first base. V is trimmed back by 3 bases and J by 5 bases, and the junction contains 7 bases that no gene match accounts for. CDR1 is given as SGHTS and CDR2 as YDEGEE, both from the germline V gene. Details on this clone: Its antigen has not been determined. No base quality information exists; no much larger clone differs at one position.

Study-wide findings and limitations: In the small 56-69-year group, the increase in depth fell short of significance, most likely because of low power. Vaccine-associated CD4 TCRs spanned the whole spike protein, with dominant responses in regions 160-218 and 743-854. Most participants were white British and females outnumbered males, and the authors suggested that clonal diversity may have been underestimated. Epitopes outside the regions mutated in the B.1.351 and B.1.1.7 variants were reportedly recognized by nearly half of the unique spike-specific TCRs. Because no samples from the day 14 peak response were available, repertoires could be characterized only after the peak T cell response. Conclusions about previously exposed vaccinees are limited because only six or seven AZD1222 recipients were SARS-CoV-2 seropositive at baseline. A significant rise in spike-specific TCR breadth and depth was observed after two AZD1222 doses relative to day 0 and relative to MenACWY recipients.

The CDR3 regions of human TCRbeta chains were analyzed by immunosequencing. The paper's processing steps were these. TCRs in the repertoires were compared against a reference library of SARS-CoV-2-specific TCRs that had been generated with the MIRA antigen-specificity platform. Breadth was defined as the fraction of unique TCRs that were SARS-CoV-2-associated, and depth was defined as the fraction of total T cells that were SARS-CoV-2-associated. Each spike-specific TCR was assigned to its reactive spike region and to a CD4 or CD8 class using the MIRA data. Log10-transformed breadth and depth values were compared by one-way ANOVA with Sidak's multiple comparisons tests. In TCRdb, the immuneACCESS table is reduced to in-frame sequences with V and J assigned. These tables do not hold every clone; where another copy was compared, an unresolved V gene accounts for under half, and the others remain unexplained. The D gene and trimming were derived from the DNA, and the V and J assignments and clone size from that table. A total of about 84,000 clones appear in this sample, around nine tenths of them only once. Of the sample, approximately 1.5% falls within the top ten clones.

Sample time point, as interpreted from the label and publication: baseline before first vaccination. Vaccinee samples came from UK trials COV001 and COV002, including a single-blind randomized controlled phase 2/3 trial of AZD1222 (ChAdOx1 nCoV-19) in healthy adults. For TCRbeta chain sequencing, PBMC samples were collected from trial participants at day 0 and at day 28 after the second dose. This specimen consisted of peripheral blood, obtained on day 0 of AZD1222 vaccination. This TCR came from an adult in good health. The rearrangement combines TRBV5-8 with TRBJ2-5; TRBD1 fits 10 bases in the junction. The bases read TGTGCCAGCAGCTGGGGACAGGGGCTAGAGGAGACCCAGTACTTC. Its translation reads: CASSWGQGLEETQYF.